A selection of T cell receptor beta chains follows, all from one sample in a study of shared clonotypes between healthy human individuals. This table comes from immunoSEQ multiplex PCR, and its TCRdb copy is limited to in-frame clones, with some not included. This sample has about 2.3 million clones, with 80% to 95% found just once. The sequencing input was naive CD4+ T cells from PBMCs. The source of these receptors is a man aged 18 to 29 in good health. Some clones in this sample may be carry-over from other donors' samples. Each CDR3 is given with its conserved first and last residue. The order of the fields is V gene, D gene, clone size, J gene, CDR3 DNA, CDR3 protein. D genes are given only for firm matches. A row's size may be missing; if present it is once, few, many or a size class.

TRBV4-1,NA,NA,TRBJ2-5,TGCGCCAGCAGCGGACTGCCTGGACAGACCCAGTACTTC,CASSGLPGQTQYF
TRBV28,TRBD2,NA,TRBJ2-7,TGTGCCAGCAGTCACAAACTAGCGGGAGGACCCTACGAGCAGTACTTC,CASSHKLAGGPYEQYF
TRBV7-2,NA,NA,TRBJ1-1,TGTGCCAGCAGACGGGACCCGAACACTGAAGCTTTCTTT,CASRRDPNTEAFF
TRBV7-9,NA,NA,TRBJ2-3,TGTGCCAGCAGCTTAGGTCAGGTGTACACAGATACGCAGTATTTT,CASSLGQVYTDTQYF
TRBV19,NA,NA,TRBJ1-2,TGTGCCAGTAGTATCGGTGTAGGGGAGGTCGAGTCCTATGGCTACACCTTC,CASSIGVGEVESYGYTF
TRBV5-1,NA,NA,TRBJ1-1,TGCGCCAGCAGCTTGGGCCCAGGGGCGGGAAGCACTGAAGCTTTCTTT,CASSLGPGAGSTEAFF
TRBV19,TRBD1,few,TRBJ1-5,TGTGCCAGTAGCCTAAACGGACGGGACAGGATAAGTCAGCCCCAGCATTTT,CASSLNGRDRISQPQHF
TRBV5-1,TRBD1,NA,TRBJ2-7,TGCGCCAGCTCCACTCCGGGACAGGGACTTTACGAGCAGTACTTC,CASSTPGQGLYEQYF
TRBV28,TRBD2,NA,TRBJ2-7,TGTGCCAGCACCCCGGGAGGGACCGGGGGGTCCTACGAGCAGTACTTC,CASTPGGTGGSYEQYF
TRBV5-8,NA,NA,TRBJ1-1,TGTGCCAGTACCCGGTGGAGGGAGAACACTGAAGCTTTCTTT,CASTRWRENTEAFF
TRBV29-1,NA,NA,TRBJ2-3,TGCAGCGCCTCGATCGGGGAGGCAGATACGCAGTATTTT,CSASIGEADTQYF
TRBV7-9,NA,NA,TRBJ2-1,TGTGCCAGCAGCACCCAACTAGTTGAGCAGTTCTTC,CASSTQLVEQFF
TRBV7-3,TRBD2,NA,TRBJ2-1,TGTGCCAGCAGCCGGGCTAGCGGGAGAATAGATGAGCAGTTCTTC,CASSRASGRIDEQFF
TRBV9,NA,NA,TRBJ2-3,TGTGCCAGCAGCCTGGAGGGGGGGAGCACAGATACGCAGTATTTT,CASSLEGGSTDTQYF
TRBV5-1,TRBD1,NA,TRBJ2-7,TGCGCCAGCAGCTTACCGACAGGGCTGGACGAGCAGTACTTC,CASSLPTGLDEQYF
TRBV30,NA,NA,TRBJ1-5,TGTGCCTGGAGTCTTGATAGCAATCAGCCCCAGCATTTT,CAWSLDSNQPQHF
TRBV10-3,NA,NA,TRBJ2-4,TGTGCCATCAGTGACGCCTCCGTAACCAAAAACATTCAGTACTTC,CAISDASVTKNIQYF
TRBV6-6,TRBD2,NA,TRBJ2-3,TGTGCCAGCAGACGTACTAGCGGGCGGGCGCGGGATACGCAGTATTTT,CASRRTSGRARDTQYF
TRBV6-1,TRBD1,NA,TRBJ1-5,TGTGCCAGCAGTGAATACAGGGGGTCCAATCAGCCCCAGCATTTT,CASSEYRGSNQPQHF
TRBV5-1,NA,NA,TRBJ2-5,TGCGCCAGCAGCTCGGACAGTGGAGAGACCCAGTACTTC,CASSSDSGETQYF
TRBV5-1,NA,NA,TRBJ2-5,TGCGCCAGCAGCCAAGGGGGTGACCAAGAGACCCAGTACTTC,CASSQGGDQETQYF
TRBV7-9,NA,NA,TRBJ2-2,TGTGCCAGCAGCCTACGGGAATTCACCGGGGAGCTGTTTTTT,CASSLREFTGELFF
TRBV12-5,NA,once,TRBJ2-3,TGTGCTAGTGGCCTCATAGAAGGGGCGCAATCAGATACGCAGTATTTT,CASGLIEGAQSDTQYF
TRBV12-2,NA,NA,TRBJ2-1,TGTGCAAGTCGCTTCGCGGGGAATGAGCAGTTCTTC,CASRFAGNEQFF
TRBV10-1,TRBD1,NA,TRBJ2-5,TGCGCCAGCAGTCCACGAATAGGACAGGGGATACCAGCGACCCAGTACTTC,CASSPRIGQGIPATQYF
TRBV4-3,NA,NA,TRBJ2-5,TGCGCCAGCAGCCAAGGACCTCTCTGGTACCAAGAGACCCAGTACTTC,CASSQGPLWYQETQYF
TRBV6-5,TRBD2,NA,TRBJ2-7,TGTGCCAGCAGCGGGAGGGCCTACGAGCAGTACTTC,CASSGRAYEQYF
TRBV11-2,TRBD1,NA,TRBJ2-7,TGTGCCAGCAGCTTAGGGCCGGGGACAGGTGATACCTACGAGCAGTACTTC,CASSLGPGTGDTYEQYF
TRBV7-3,NA,NA,TRBJ1-2,TGTGCCAGCAGCCCCTCACAGGTTTCCTATGGCTACACCTTC,CASSPSQVSYGYTF
TRBV2,NA,NA,TRBJ2-7,TGTGCCAGCAGTATCAACAGCGGGTTAGGATACGAGCAGTACTTC,CASSINSGLGYEQYF
TRBV30,TRBD2,NA,TRBJ2-7,TGTGCCTGGAGTGCTATCTGGCGGGAGATCCGCCACGAGCAGTACTTC,CAWSAIWREIRHEQYF
TRBV7-2,NA,NA,TRBJ1-3,TGTGCCAGCAGCTTAAGACAGGGAAACACCATATATTTT,CASSLRQGNTIYF
TRBV7-3,NA,NA,TRBJ2-1,TGTGCCAGCAGCCCTCTCTCCTACAATGAGCAGTTCTTC,CASSPLSYNEQFF
TRBV11-2,NA,NA,TRBJ2-1,TGTGCCAGCAGCCCCACAACCCATGCCCGCAATGAGCAGTTCTTC,CASSPTTHARNEQFF
TRBV21-1,NA,once,TRBJ2-5,TGTGCCAGCAGCAACGATCGGTCTACCCCTAGGGGGGAGACCCAGTACTTC,CASSNDRSTPRGETQYF
TRBV28,TRBD1,NA,TRBJ2-1,TGTGCCAGCAGTTTTCAGGGGGCTAGTTCCTACAATGAGCAGTTCTTC,CASSFQGASSYNEQFF
TRBV2,NA,NA,TRBJ2-7,TGTGCCAGCAGTCCACGAACAGGGGGGGGGTACGAGCAGTACTTC,CASSPRTGGGYEQYF
TRBV28,NA,NA,TRBJ2-5,TGTGTCACAGCTTCTAGCAGCGAGACCCAGTACTTC,CVTASSSETQYF
TRBV27,NA,NA,TRBJ2-7,TGTGCCAGCAGACGTAAGAGCTCTTCCTCCGACGAGCAGTACTTC,CASRRKSSSSDEQYF
TRBV7-3,TRBD2,NA,TRBJ2-3,TGTGCCAGCAGCCCTCATCAGGCGGGACTAAGAACGCAGTATTTT,CASSPHQAGLRTQYF
TRBV28,TRBD1,NA,TRBJ1-2,TGTGCCAGCAGTTTAGGAGGGACAGGTCATGGCTACACCTTC,CASSLGGTGHGYTF
TRBV6-6,NA,NA,TRBJ1-1,TGTGCCAGCAGTTACTCTTCGAGGGTCGAAGCTTTCTTT,CASSYSSRVEAFF
TRBV5-1,TRBD1,NA,TRBJ2-2,TGCGCCAGCAGCCAACAGGGGACGGGGAACACCGGGGAGCTGTTTTTT,CASSQQGTGNTGELFF
TRBV6-1,NA,NA,TRBJ1-2,TGTGCCAGCAGTGAAGCTTACAATACGGGGGGCAGTAACTATGGCTACACCTTC,CASSEAYNTGGSNYGYTF
TRBV5-6,NA,NA,TRBJ1-3,TGTGCCAGCAGCTCACTGGAGGCGGGAAACACCATATATTTT,CASSSLEAGNTIYF
TRBV14,TRBD2,NA,TRBJ2-3,TGTGCCAGCAGCCAGGGACTAGCGTCTAGCACAGATACGCAGTATTTT,CASSQGLASSTDTQYF
TRBV28,NA,once,TRBJ2-2,TGTGCCAGCAGTATGGGGAACACCGGGGAGCTGTTTTTT,CASSMGNTGELFF
TRBV5-1,TRBD1,NA,TRBJ2-5,TGCGCCAGCAGCAAAGGGACAGGTCAAGAGACCCAGTACTTC,CASSKGTGQETQYF
TRBV27,TRBD2,NA,TRBJ2-7,TGTGCCAGCAGTCGGATACTAGCGGGAAGCTACGAGCAGTACTTC,CASSRILAGSYEQYF
TRBV7-2,TRBD1,NA,TRBJ1-2,TGTGCCAGCAGCCCCGTCTGGACAGGGGAGGACTATGGCTACACCTTC,CASSPVWTGEDYGYTF
TRBV6-1,NA,NA,TRBJ1-3,TGTGCCAGCAGTGGCGGTTTGACCTCTGGAAACACCATATATTTT,CASSGGLTSGNTIYF
TRBV5-1,TRBD2,NA,TRBJ2-1,TGCGCCAGCAGCTTGGAACGGCGGGGGAATGAGCAGTTCTTC,CASSLERRGNEQFF
TRBV6-6,NA,NA,TRBJ2-7,TGTGCCAGCAGTTCCAACGGGAGCCCCTACGAGCAGTACTTC,CASSSNGSPYEQYF